This TCR beta chain was observed in a study of blood T cell repertoires in COVID-19. The overall study: Researchers got acute and convalescent COVID-19 samples from the United States, Italy and Spain. From T cells, B-cell-depleted T cells, or PBMCs came the material, which was cDNA or gDNA.

Methods used by the authors: Reference gene primer amplification yielded estimated nucleated cell counts. TCRdb keeps only in-frame clones here, not all; method: immunoSEQ multiplex PCR. V, J and clone size are those of that table, while D and trimming were read from the DNA. The profile shows about 190,000 clones, nearly 90% of them singletons. From germline, CDR1 is SGDLS and CDR2 YYNGEE. The trim removed 0 bases at V and 2 bases at J, leaving 4 bases unmatched. The CDR3 has 16 amino acids. This chain uses TRBV9 with TRBJ2-3, with 9 positions matching TRBD2. This sequence was found in a woman aged 40-49 years who had recovered from COVID-19. Sequencing used peripheral blood. As DNA, the CDR3 is TGTGCCAGCAGCGTAGACCCTAGCGGGGTCACAGATACGCAGTATTTT. Protein sequence: CASSVDPSGVTDTQYF. Combining the CDR3 with reference TRBV9 and TRBJ2-3 gives the whole variable domain DSGVTQTPKHLITATGQRVTLRCSPRSGDLSVYWYQQSLDQGLQFLIQYYNGEERAKGNILERFSAQQFPDLHSELNLSSLELGDSALYFCASSVDPSGVTDTQYFGPGTRLTVL.